These T cell receptor beta chains were read from a single sample in a study of shared clonotypes between healthy human individuals. The method was immunoSEQ multiplex PCR; TCRdb's version includes in-frame clones alone and lacks a portion of them. Of under 600,000 clones listed, around 76% are singletons. What was sequenced was PBMCs. All receptors come from a woman between 40 and 55 years old in good health. Some clones in this sample may be carry-over from other donors' samples. CDR3s leave out the opening cysteine and the closing phenylalanine or tryptophan. The order of the fields is J gene, V gene, CDR3 protein.

TRBJ2-7 TRBV19 ASSIGLDRYEQY
TRBJ2-5 TRBV28 ASSFRTGWTGSEETQY
TRBJ2-7 TRBV9 ASSVGGLGWPGEQY
TRBJ2-6 TRBV15 ATSPRTGSGANVLT
. TRBV5-6 ASSPRPSGYEQY
TRBJ2-7 TRBV6-5 ASSYSRTLSSYEQY
TRBJ2-7 TRBV5-6 ASSLQGLSHEQY
TRBJ1-2 TRBV28 ASSLTGNNYGYT
TRBJ2-6 TRBV15 ATSRDLGFGGANVLT
TRBJ1-1 TRBV9 ASSELRPGASWEAF